The 17 T cell receptor beta chains in this list originate from one sample, sequenced in a study of beta chain features in type 1 diabetes. Study-level findings and limits: Significant though moderate, a shortening of TCRB CDR3s appeared in all four CD4+ subsets of Type 1 diabetes patients.

These receptors have no identified antigens. Since all of the isolated RNA was reverse transcribed, expressed TCRB transcripts were what got sequenced. Data came from immunoSEQ multiplex PCR; TCRdb stores just in-frame clones and leaves some out. The sample lists about 160,000 clones, approximately 7.8% occurring once. Sample: central memory CD4+ T cells from blood. The receptor source for this set is a woman aged 40 to 55 with type 1 diabetes.

CDR3 sequence reads: CASSEGYRANYGYTF. CDR3 DNA sequence: TGTGCCAGCAGTGAAGGTTACAGGGCCAACTATGGCTACACCTTC. The chain links TRBV2 to TRBJ1-2; possible D gene TRBD1, 6 bases. The length of the CDR3 is 15 residues. Per the germline V gene, CDR1 is SNHLY and CDR2 is FYNNEI. V lost 1 base, J lost 2 bases, and 11 bases lay in between.

This clone occurred many times. The V and J genes are TRBV6-5 and TRBJ1-1; D is uncertain. The germline CDR1 and CDR2 sequences are MNHEY and SVGAGI. V was clipped by 2 bases and J by 1 base, with 11 bases between them. This CDR3 spans 15 amino acids. CDR3 loop: CASSYTRLGNTEAFF. DNA of the CDR3: TGTGCCAGCAGTTACACGAGGCTGGGGAACACTGAAGCTTTCTTT.

This clone was seen more than once but under ten times. The chain links TRBV10-3 to TRBJ1-1, with D possibly TRBD1 on 5 matching bases. CDR1 is ENHRY, CDR2 SYGVKD, per germline. The CDR3 has 12 residues. The V end lost 8 bases, the J end lost 6 bases, and 13 bases lay between the germline ends. Written as DNA, the CDR3 is TGTGCCATCGGGGCGGGGGTCGCTGAAGCTTTCTTT. Translating gives CAIGAGVAEAFF.

The V gene is TRBV7-9, the J gene TRBJ2-2; D is unresolved. Germline V gene sequence: CDR1 SEHNR, CDR2 FQNEAQ (reference sequence). Trimming stripped 3 bases from V and 7 bases from J, with 12 bases between. The CDR3 length is 14 residues. The CDR3 region is CASSLYGTDGELFF. CDR3 nucleotides: TGTGCCAGCAGCTTGTACGGTACTGACGGGGAGCTGTTTTTT.

This clone came up a few times. The rearrangement links TRBV6-5 to TRBJ2-7; D is ambiguous. CDR3 length equals 14 residues. Trimming pared 0 bases from V and 0 bases from J, leaving 6 bases between. The germline V gene has CDR1 MNHEY and CDR2 SVGAGI. As DNA, the CDR3 is TGTGCCAGCAGTTACTCGCACAGCTCCTACGAGCAGTACTTC. This sequence encodes CASSYSHSSYEQYF.

This clone has a single count. The chain has TRBV11-2 and TRBJ1-4; TRBD1 agrees at 9 bases. J gave up 8 bases and V 6 bases, and 4 bases lay outside the gene matches. This CDR3 has 13 residues. The germline CDR1 and CDR2 sequences are SGHAT and FQNNGV. In DNA, the CDR3 is TGTGCCAGCAGACAGGGGGCGGGCGAAAAACTGTTTTTT. Translated: CASRQGAGEKLFF.

This clone has just a few counts. V is TRBV29-1 and J is TRBJ1-1; the D is unclear. The CDR3 loop spans 13 amino acids. V was shortened by 5 bases and J by 1 base, with 11 bases between the two germline ends. The germline V gene encodes CDR1 SQVTM and CDR2 ANQGSEA. The CDR3 nucleotides are TGCAGCGTTTGGAGGGCTTGGAACACTGAAGCTTTCTTT. It yields the protein CSVWRAWNTEAFF.

V usage is TRBV6-6 and J usage is TRBJ1-5; D is undetermined. CDR3 length equals 13 residues. The V end was cut by 6 bases, the J end by 4 bases, with 10 bases between. Germline V lookup: CDR1 MNHNY, CDR2 SVGAGI (reference sequence). DNA for the CDR3: TGTGCCAGCAGAGACCAGGAAAATCAGCCCCAGCATTTT. It is translated as CASRDQENQPQHF.

The chain uses TRBV5-6 and TRBJ2-3; 8 bases map to TRBD2. CDR3 length: 14 residues. The ends lost 4 bases at V and 6 bases at J; junction bases unmatched: 7. The germline gives CDR1 SGHDT, CDR2 YYEEEE. The CDR3 DNA is TGTGCCAGCAGCCCCCGGGGGGGCCGGGATACGCAGTATTTT. Translation gives CASSPRGGRDTQYF.

This clone was seen more than once but under ten times. Other DNA sequences in this specimen translate into the identical CDR3. This chain joins TRBV28 and TRBJ1-3, with a tentative D call TRBD1 (6 bases). Germline loops: CDR1 MDHEN, CDR2 SYDVKM. This CDR3 is 14 amino acids long. Between the trimmed V and J ends, which lost 6 bases and 1 base, there was a span of 10 bases. The CDR3 sequence: CASSQTGSGNTIYF. The CDR3, as DNA: TGTGCCAGCAGCCAAACAGGGTCTGGAAACACCATATATTTT.

In this sample, this clone turned up a few times. The chain recombines TRBV9 with TRBJ1-1, with D perhaps matching TRBD1 (6 bases). This CDR3 spans 17 amino acids. V lost 3 bases and J lost 1, with 19 bases in between. Germline V lookup: CDR1 SGDLS, CDR2 YYNGEE. CDR3 sequence reads: CASSAGTHTTRNTEAFF. As DNA, the CDR3 is TGTGCCAGCAGCGCCGGGACACATACAACAAGGAACACTGAAGCTTTCTTT.

V and J are TRBV10-3 and TRBJ2-5; D is unresolved. From germline, CDR1 is ENHRY and CDR2 SYGVKD. V lost 3 bases, J lost 5 bases, and 10 bases lay in between. This CDR3 has 13 residues. CDR3 bases: TGTGCCATCAGTGATGTAGTTGGTGAGACCCAGTACTTC. It codes for CAISDVVGETQYF.

For the CDR3, the DNA is TGCGCCAGCAGACCCATGACAGGATCCCAAGAGACCCAGTACTTC. The encoded protein is CASRPMTGSQETQYF. The V call is TRBV5-1, the J call TRBJ2-5, with D possibly matching TRBD1 (6 bases). This CDR3 has 15 amino acids. The V end was cut by 5 bases, the J end by 1 base, with 15 bases between. Germline loops: CDR1 SGHRS, CDR2 YFSETQ.

V and J are TRBV2 and TRBJ2-1; 13 bases agree with TRBD2. After removal of 7 bases from V and 9 bases from J, the junction contained 9 bases not matched to a gene. Germline V gives CDR1 SNHLY, CDR2 FYNNEI. CDR3 size: 15 residues. The CDR3 DNA follows: TGTGCCAGCACCAGGACTAGCGGGAGTAATGGTGAGCAGTTCTTC. As protein: CASTRTSGSNGEQFF.

This clone came up a few times. V and J are TRBV28 and TRBJ1-5, with D possibly TRBD1 on 5 matching bases. The germline V gene encodes CDR1 MDHEN and CDR2 SYDVKM. The CDR3 consists of 14 residues. V lost 4 bases and J lost 6, with 13 bases in between. For the CDR3, the DNA is TGTGCCAGCAGTTCTCAGGACACGGCTCAGCCCCAGCATTTT. It codes for CASSSQDTAQPQHF.

This clone was seen more than once but under ten times. CDR3 bases: TGCGCCAGCAGCGTACCTCGCGGCGGCACTGAAGCTTTCTTT. Translating it yields CASSVPRGGTEAFF. The V gene is TRBV5-1, the J gene TRBJ1-1, with D unclear. CDR1 SGHRS and CDR2 YFSETQ come from the germline V gene. The CDR3 is 14 amino acids. V was clipped by 4 bases and J by 4 bases, with 14 bases between them.

V is TRBV18 and J is TRBJ1-5, with D perhaps matching TRBD1 (6 bases). The ends were cut back, 2 bases at V and 5 bases at J, with 7 bases in the middle. The CDR3 loop spans 13 amino acids. Germline V gene sequence: CDR1 KGHSH, CDR2 LQKENI. As DNA, the CDR3 is TGTGCCAGCTCACCAGGGGGCGATCAGCCCCAGCATTTT. Translated: CASSPGGDQPQHF.